A single sample gave rise to the 22 T cell receptor beta chains below, sequenced in a study of tumor-infiltrating lymphocytes in glioblastoma multiforme. Multiple V-beta primers and a C-beta primer amplified TCRB from RNA. Each CDR3 protein is one row after TCRdb ran MiXCR on the multiplex PCR reads. The repertoire holds about 9,000 distinct CDR3 sequences, with about 70% as singletons. The sample comprised brain tumor tissue. These TCRs come from a male donor with glioblastoma.

To note about this clonotype: The conserved phenylalanine or tryptophan normally closing the CDR3 is absent here, so this likely arose from a read error. The CDR3 DNA follows: TGTGTCAGCAGCTTAGGGGGAATCCTCCACTCT. Protein: CVSSLGGILHS. The chain uses TRBV11-2 and TRBJ1-6, with D maybe TRBD1 (6 bases). The CDR3 is 11 amino acids. Germline assignment: CDR1 SGHAT and CDR2 FQNNGV.

This clonotype is large. J is TRBJ2-2 and V is TRBV4-1, with D perhaps matching TRBD2 (6 bases). The CDR3 sequence is 14 residues long. Germline V gene data show CDR1 as MGHRA and CDR2 as YSYEKL. Trimming removed 0 bases at V and 7 bases at J, with 9 bases between. This CDR3 is CASSQDSGSGELFF. CDR3 sequence (DNA): TGCGCCAGCAGCCAAGATAGCGGAAGCGGGGAGCTGTTTTTT.

CDR3 sequence (DNA): TGTGCCAGCGCTCAGACTAGCGGGAACACCGGGGAGCTGTTTTTT. Protein: CASAQTSGNTGELFF. The rearrangement joins TRBV11-2 to TRBJ2-2; 9 bases match TRBD2. Germline values: CDR1 SGHAT, CDR2 FQNNGV. This CDR3 has 15 residues. V was pared by 8 bases and J by 1 base, with 5 bases of the junction left unmatched.

The rearrangement links TRBV7-9 to TRBJ1-1, with D unresolved. Germline CDR1 reads SEHNR; CDR2 reads FQNEAQ (reference sequence). V was cut by 1 base and J by 6 bases, with 12 bases left in between. CDR3 length equals 14 residues. CDR3 bases: TGTGCCAGCAGCTTAGGGAGGGAAGAGTCTGAAGCTTTCTTT. It codes for CASSLGREESEAFF. Full variable domain (missing parts from reference TRBV7-9 and TRBJ1-1): DTGVSQNPRHKITKRGQNVTFRCDPISEHNRLYWYRQTLGQGPEFLTYFQNEAQLEKSRLLSDRFSAERPKGSFSTLEIQRTEQGDSAMYLCASSLGREESEAFFGQGTRLTVV.

The chain carries TRBV7-8 and TRBJ2-3; no reliable D call. V shed 5 bases and J shed 2 bases, with 8 bases lying between them. This CDR3 is 13 amino acids long. From germline, CDR1 is SGHVS and CDR2 FQNEAQ. The CDR3 reads CASSVIDTDTQYF. In DNA, the CDR3 is TGTGCCAGCAGCGTTATAGACACAGATACGCAGTATTTT. The entire variable domain, with the rest obtained from reference TRBV7-8 and TRBJ2-3, is as follows: GAGVSQSPRYKVAKRGQDVALRCDPISGHVSLFWYQQALGQGPEFLTYFQNEAQLDKSGLPSDRFFAERPEGSVSTLKIQRTQQEDSAVYLCASSVIDTDTQYFGPGTRLTVL.

This chain uses TRBV20-1 with TRBJ2-3; possible D gene TRBD2, 5 bases. This CDR3 has 13 residues. Trimming stripped 0 bases from V and 12 bases from J, with 16 bases between. Germline V gene lookup returns CDR1 DFQATT and CDR2 SNEGSKA (reference sequence). CDR3 DNA sequence: TGCAGTGCTAGAGAGACGGTGAGGGAGACCCAGTATTTT. This encodes CSARETVRETQYF.

V is TRBV20-1 and J is TRBJ1-5; TRBD1 matches at 8 bases. Trimming at V came to 5 bases and at J to 7 bases, leaving 13 bases not matched to a gene. This CDR3 contains 15 residues. Germline V CDR1 and CDR2: DFQATT, SNEGSKA (reference sequence). The CDR3 loop is CSARGDRYNNQPQHF. The CDR3, as DNA: TGCAGTGCTCGAGGGGACAGGTATAACAACCAGCCCCAGCATTTT.

The J gene is TRBJ2-3, the V gene TRBV5-4; D is possibly TRBD1 or TRBD2 (5 bases each). CDR3 length: 12 amino acids. Germline CDR1 is SGHNT and CDR2 is YYREEE (reference sequence). The V gene lost 4 bases and the J gene lost 6 bases, with 9 bases spanning the gap. CDR3 coding DNA: TGTGCCAGCAGCCGGGACCTTGATACGCAGTATTTT. Protein: CASSRDLDTQYF.

The chain joins TRBV6-6 to TRBJ1-4; 9 nucleotides match TRBD1. The CDR3 runs to 16 residues. Germline CDR1 and CDR2: MNHNY and SVGAGI (reference sequence). V gave up 7 bases and J gave up 0 bases; unmatched junction bases: 6. The CDR3 loop reads CASTGQGTTTNEKLFF. DNA for the CDR3: TGTGCCAGCACCGGACAGGGGACAACAACTAATGAAAAACTGTTTTTT.

V and J are TRBV11-3 and TRBJ2-1; the D gene is possibly TRBD2 (6 bases). This CDR3 has 16 residues. The V end lost 5 bases, the J end lost 4 bases, and 18 bases lay between the germline ends. Germline values: CDR1 SGHNT, CDR2 YENEEA. The CDR3 spells CASSPPVGRRYNEQFF. The CDR3 region has the DNA TGTGCCAGCAGCCCCCCAGTCGGGAGACGTTACAATGAGCAGTTCTTC.

This clonotype appeared a single time. The rearrangement uses TRBV5-4 and TRBJ2-7, with 8 positions matching TRBD1. The CDR3 contains 16 residues. Losses at the gene ends were 3 bases for V and 4 bases for J; bases not matched to a gene: 12. CDR1 and CDR2 (germline): SGHNT, YYREEE (reference sequence). DNA of the CDR3: TGTGCCAGCAGCTCCCGTTTGGAAAGACAGGGGTACGAGCAGTACTTC. This codes for CASSSRLERQGYEQYF.

The chain uses TRBV6-1 and TRBJ2-1; D unclear. The CDR3 runs to 13 residues. The V gene lost 1 base and the J gene lost 10 bases, with 11 bases spanning the gap. Germline values: CDR1 MNHNS, CDR2 SASEGT. The CDR3 reads CASSEGAPNEQFF. In nucleotides, the CDR3 is TGTGCCAGCAGTGAAGGGGCGCCAAACGAGCAGTTCTTC.

The chain combines TRBV20-1 with TRBJ2-1, with 8 bases fitting TRBD2. The CDR3 extends over 14 amino acids. The V gene's germline CDR1 is DFQATT and CDR2 SNEGSKA (reference sequence). The J segment lost 1 base and the V segment lost 3 bases, leaving 2 bases of the junction unmatched. The CDR3 DNA follows: TGCAGTGCTAGTGCGGGAGGATCCTACAATGAGCAGTTCTTC. As protein: CSASAGGSYNEQFF.

This clonotype appeared a single time. V and J are TRBV29-1 and TRBJ1-2; 8 bases match TRBD1. Germline V lookup: CDR1 SQVTM, CDR2 ANQGSEA. V shed 5 bases, J shed 8 bases, and the junction held 7 bases outside the gene matches. The CDR3 loop spans 12 amino acids. In DNA, the CDR3 is TGCAGCGTTTGGGAGCAGGGGGCAGGCTACACCTTC. As protein: CSVWEQGAGYTF.

This chain uses TRBV29-1 with TRBJ1-1, with TRBD1 identical over 8 bases. With 6 bases clipped from V and 6 bases from J, the junction kept 6 bases outside the gene matches. The CDR3 runs 12 residues. The germline gives CDR1 SQVTM, CDR2 ANQGSEA. The DNA of the CDR3 is TGCAGCGTGAGACAGGGGACCCCTGAAGCTTTCTTT. It encodes CSVRQGTPEAFF.

Of note for this clonotype: The conserved closing phenylalanine or tryptophan is absent in this CDR3, likely reflecting a read error. This rearrangement joins TRBV5-1 to TRBJ2-1; the D gene is possibly TRBD1 (6 bases). V lost 4 bases, J lost 8 bases, and 16 bases lay in between. Germline lookup yields CDR1 SGHRS and CDR2 YFSETQ. The CDR3 has 14 residues. CDR3 sequence reads: CASSLGTGSDEQFL. The CDR3 DNA reads TGCGCCAGCAGCCTAGGTACAGGGAGCGATGAGCAGTTCTTA.

This clonotype came up a few times. A read error may account for a junction end that differs from germline. This rearrangement joins TRBV29-1 to TRBJ2-7; TRBD1 is a possible D gene (5 bases). CDR1 SQVTM and CDR2 ANQGSEA come from the germline V gene. The CDR3 is 14 amino acids. In nucleotides, the CDR3 is TGCAGCGTTGAAGTCCCTAGGGGCTCCCACGAGCAGTACTTC. Its translation is CSVEVPRGSHEQYF.

Judged by abundance, this clonotype is medium-sized. The junction departs from the called germline gene at one end, perhaps through a read error. The rearrangement joins TRBV7-9 to TRBJ2-7; D not resolved. The CDR3 has 10 amino acids. CDR1 SEHNR and CDR2 FQNEAQ come from the germline V gene (reference sequence). CDR3: CASSSSAVDF. The DNA of the CDR3 is TGTGCCAGCAGCTCGAGTGCCGTCGACTTC. Filled out from reference TRBV7-9 and TRBJ2-7, the complete variable domain reads DTGVSQNPRHKITKRGQNVTFRCDPISEHNRLYWYRQTLGQGPEFLTYFQNEAQLEKSRLLSDRFSAERPKGSFSTLEIQRTEQGDSAMYLCASSSSAVDFGPGTRLTVT.

The rearrangement links TRBV6-1 to TRBJ2-1, with 8 bases that match TRBD1. The CDR3 covers 13 residues. Germline values: CDR1 MNHNS, CDR2 SASEGT. V lost 1 base to trimming and J lost 12 bases; unmatched junction nucleotides: 5. The CDR3 is CASSEEVQGAQFF. CDR3 nucleotides: TGTGCCAGCAGTGAAGAGGTGCAGGGGGCGCAGTTCTTC.

Remarks on this clonotype: An end of the junction does not agree with germline; a read error may underlie this. The chain carries TRBV20-1 and TRBJ2-3; D is unresolved. CDR3 length: 14 residues. Germline CDR1 reads DFQATT; CDR2 reads SNEGSKA (reference sequence). CDR3 sequence (DNA): TGCAGTGCCCACACCCCGTTTAGCACAGATATGCAGTATTTT. The encoded protein is CSAHTPFSTDMQYF.

Details on this clonotype: This may come from a read error, since a much larger clone is one base off. This chain joins TRBV2 and TRBJ2-1; TRBD2 matches at 7 bases. CDR1 and CDR2 from the germline V gene are SNHLY and FYNNEI. The CDR3 is made up of 13 amino acids. The CDR3 protein is CASMGGNYNVQFF. The CDR3 coding sequence is TGTGCCAGCATGGGAGGGAACTACAATGTGCAGTTCTTC.

With regard to this clonotype: A junction boundary mismatches the germline segment, possibly from a read error. The J gene is TRBJ1-2, the V gene TRBV30, with D tentatively TRBD1 (6 bases). The germline gives CDR1 GTSNPN, CDR2 SVGIG (reference sequence). The CDR3 has 14 residues. The CDR3 bases are TGTGCCTGGTCGCCGGGGGCAGCTAACTACGGCTACACCTTC. It translates to CAWSPGAANYGYTF.